This T cell receptor beta chain was recorded in a study of technical replicates of blood from several donors. The assay was immunoSEQ multiplex PCR, and TCRdb's table has in-frame clones only and misses some. The sample lists roughly 100,000 clones; 95% to 97% were seen once. A single count supports this clone. This sequence was found in a human donor in good health. Material for sequencing was T cells isolated from PBMCs.

CDR3 DNA sequence: TGTGCCAGCAGTGAAGAATGGACAAACTATGGCTACACCTTC. Translating gives CASSEEWTNYGYTF. This chain uses TRBV6-1 with TRBJ1-2; tentatively, D is TRBD1 (5 bases). V was shortened by 1 base and J by 2 bases, with 8 bases between the two germline ends. The CDR3 contains 14 residues. Germline V gives CDR1 MNHNS, CDR2 SASEGT.